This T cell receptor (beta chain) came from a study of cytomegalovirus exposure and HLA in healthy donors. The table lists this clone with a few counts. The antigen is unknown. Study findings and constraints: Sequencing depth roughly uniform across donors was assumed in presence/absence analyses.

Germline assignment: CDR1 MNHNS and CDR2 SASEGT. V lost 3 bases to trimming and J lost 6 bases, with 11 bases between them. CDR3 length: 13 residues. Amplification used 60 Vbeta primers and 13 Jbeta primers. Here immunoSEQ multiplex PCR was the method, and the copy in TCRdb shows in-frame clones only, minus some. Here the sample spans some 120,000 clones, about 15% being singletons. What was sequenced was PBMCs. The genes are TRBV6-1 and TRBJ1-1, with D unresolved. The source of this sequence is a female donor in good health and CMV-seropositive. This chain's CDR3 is CASSEFLSSEAFF. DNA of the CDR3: TGTGCCAGCAGTGAGTTTTTGAGCTCTGAAGCTTTCTTT.